The entry below gives a single T cell receptor (beta chain) sequence along with its context. The V gene's germline CDR1 is MNHNS and CDR2 SASEGT. V gave up 3 bases and J gave up 8 bases, with 10 bases separating them. The CDR3 sequence is 12 residues long. Methods used by the authors: Reference gene primer amplification yielded estimated nucleated cell counts. TCRdb's table, derived via immunoSEQ multiplex PCR, lists solely in-frame clones and lacks some. The V and J calls and the clone size are those of that table, but D and trimming were determined from the DNA. This sample has about 160,000 clones, with 80% to 85% found just once. The sample is drawn from a study of blood T cell repertoires in COVID-19. About the study: Whether acute or convalescent, the COVID-19 samples came from the United States, Italy and Spain. In each case, the material was cDNA or gDNA derived from T cells, B-cell-depleted T cells, or PBMCs.

The TCR was taken from a woman aged 60 to 75 with acute or convalescent COVID-19. The chain recombines TRBV6-1 with TRBJ1-2, with D possibly being TRBD1 (6 bases). Sample: peripheral blood. The CDR3 DNA reads TGTGCCAGCAGTGAGGGGGGGCTAGGCTACACCTTC. As protein: CASSEGGLGYTF.